This section outlines one T cell receptor (beta chain) sequence together with its context. Which antigen it targets is not known. No base quality information exists; no much larger clone differs at one position. From its cysteine to its phenylalanine, the CDR3 spans 13 amino acids. Only the CDR3 part of the read is kept: 39 bases, read in frame from the first base. CDR1 MNHEY and CDR2 SMNVEV were looked up in the germline V gene (reference sequence). At the junction V is shortened by 7 bases and J by 0 bases, with 10 bases in between. The method was the immunoSEQ multiplex PCR assay. TCRdb took over this immuneACCESS table, retaining in-frame rearrangements with V and J assigned. Such tables are incomplete; in checked studies, under half of the missing clones stem from an unresolved V gene, and the remainder is unexplained. This sample is represented by 150,000 or so clones; about 94% of them were singletons. The ten largest account for about 8.5% of the sample.

The sample belongs to a study of control samples from healthy donors and cancer patients (dated by TCRdb to the early 2020s). The specimen was blood. The clonotype comes from a woman in her forties in good health. Recombination joined TRBV27 with TRBJ2-7; TRBD2 is perhaps the D gene, given 5 matching bases. In nucleotide form, the sequence is TGTGCCAGCAAGGAAAGCGGCTCCTACGAGCAGTACTTC. It codes for CASKESGSYEQYF.